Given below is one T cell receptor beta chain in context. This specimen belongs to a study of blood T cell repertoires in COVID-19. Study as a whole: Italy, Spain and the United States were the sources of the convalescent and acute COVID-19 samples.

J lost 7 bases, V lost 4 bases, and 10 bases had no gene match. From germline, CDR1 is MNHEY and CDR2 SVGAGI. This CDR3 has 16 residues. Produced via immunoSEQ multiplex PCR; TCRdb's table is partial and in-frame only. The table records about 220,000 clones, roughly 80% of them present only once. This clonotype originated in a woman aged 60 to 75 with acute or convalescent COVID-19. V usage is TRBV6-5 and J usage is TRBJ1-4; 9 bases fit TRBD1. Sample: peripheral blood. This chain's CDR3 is CASSFKQGARVEKLFF. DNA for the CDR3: TGTGCCAGCAGTTTCAAACAGGGGGCGCGGGTTGAAAAACTGTTTTTT.